This entry lists 31 T cell receptor beta chains sequenced from one sample in a study of response to subunit inactivated influenza vaccine. TCRdb called the RT-PCR reads again in MiXCR, with one record for every CDR3 protein. This table has about 650,000 distinct CDR3 sequences, 14% appearing once. This specimen was PBMCs from blood, taken approximately 15 days before vaccination. These receptor sequences come from a man aged 45-65 years who received an inactivated influenza vaccine.

The chain joins TRBV5-1 to TRBJ2-1, with 7 bases fitting TRBD2. V lost 0 bases to trimming and J lost 7 bases; unmatched junction nucleotides: 7. Germline V gene data show CDR1 as SGHRS and CDR2 as YFSETQ. The CDR3 covers 15 residues. CDR3 in DNA: TGCGCCAGCAGCTTGGTTGTAACTAGCGCGAATGAGCAGTTCTTC. Its translation: CASSLVVTSANEQFF.

This clonotype was picked up a small number of times. The rearrangement uses TRBV6-2 or TRBV6-3 and TRBJ2-3; D remains ambiguous. Trimming stripped 8 bases from V and 2 bases from J, with 11 bases between. Germline V gene data show CDR1 as MNHEY and CDR2 as SVGEGT. This CDR3 contains 13 residues. The CDR3 sequence is CASGHKDTDTQYF. CDR3 nucleotides: TGTGCCAGCGGGCATAAGGACACAGATACGCAGTATTTT.

This clonotype turned up a few times. The J gene is TRBJ1-5, the V gene TRBV27; 9 bases agree with TRBD1. This CDR3 region has 14 residues. V lost 7 bases, J lost 5 bases, and 6 bases stayed unmatched. Germline V gene data show CDR1 as MNHEY and CDR2 as SMNVEV (reference sequence). In DNA, the CDR3 is TGTGCCAGCAAGGGACAGGGAAACCATCAGCCCCAGCATTTT. This gives the protein CASKGQGNHQPQHF.

In this sample, this clonotype turned up many times. The chain links TRBV5-1 to TRBJ2-5; a weak D match, TRBD1 (5 bases). The V gene's germline CDR1 is SGHRS and CDR2 YFSETQ. This CDR3 is built from 11 residues. The V end was cut by 5 bases, the J end by 5 bases, with 7 bases between. CDR3 in amino acids: CASRQDETQYF. The CDR3, as DNA: TGCGCCAGCAGACAGGATGAGACCCAGTACTTC.

This clonotype appeared a few times. The chain employs TRBV6-2 or TRBV6-3 and TRBJ1-2; D ambiguous. Trimming cost V 6 bases and J 4 bases, with 9 bases left between them. The CDR3 is 12 amino acids. Germline CDR1 reads MNHEY; CDR2 reads SVGEGT. CDR3 amino acids: CASSPTVYGYTF. CDR3 DNA sequence: TGTGCCAGCAGCCCAACCGTCTATGGCTACACCTTC.

This chain joins TRBV6-2 or TRBV6-3 and TRBJ2-1, with 10 bases fitting TRBD2. V lost 3 bases, J lost 6 bases, and 5 bases stayed unmatched. The CDR3 runs to 15 residues. Per germline, CDR1 MNHEY and CDR2 SVGEGT. The CDR3: CASSYPSGRGNEQFF. Written as DNA, the CDR3 is TGTGCCAGCAGTTATCCTAGCGGGAGAGGCAATGAGCAGTTCTTC.

This clonotype was observed a few times. The gene calls are TRBV12-3 or TRBV12-4 and TRBJ2-3, with 7 bases matching TRBD2. The CDR3 is 15 amino acids. J gave up 2 bases and V 5 bases, and 7 bases lay outside the gene matches. The CDR3 loop reads CASSVRGDFTDTQYF. The CDR3 DNA reads as TGTGCCAGCAGTGTTCGGGGGGACTTCACAGATACGCAGTATTTT.

This chain uses TRBV4-1 with TRBJ2-3; 15 bases fit TRBD2. Germline-derived CDR1 and CDR2 are MGHRA and YSYEKL. The CDR3 has 18 amino acids. Trimming cost V 0 bases and J 4 bases; bases outside gene matches: 5. This CDR3 reads CASSQERTSGGAADTQYF. In DNA form, the CDR3 reads TGCGCCAGCAGCCAAGAGAGGACTAGCGGGGGGGCCGCAGATACGCAGTATTTT.

This rearrangement joins TRBV7-2 to TRBJ1-5, with 7 bases that match TRBD1. Trimming removed 4 bases from V and 3 bases from J; junction bases left unmatched: 6. The CDR3 sequence is 15 residues long. Germline V gene sequence: CDR1 SGHTA, CDR2 FQGNSA. The CDR3 loop is CASSSGQAYNQPQHF. For the CDR3, the DNA is TGTGCCAGCAGCTCTGGACAGGCCTACAATCAGCCCCAGCATTTT. Drawing the rest from reference TRBV7-2 and TRBJ1-5, the complete variable domain is GAGVSQSPSNKVTEKGKDVELRCDPISGHTALYWYRQSLGQGLEFLIYFQGNSAPDKSGLPSDRFSAERTGGSVSTLTIQRTQQEDSAVYLCASSSGQAYNQPQHFGDGTRLSIL.

The V and J genes are TRBV21-1 and TRBJ2-5; TRBD2 is the table's D call and was not checked against the DNA. TRBV21-1 is designated a pseudogene. The length of the CDR3 is 18 residues. The CDR3 DNA sequence: TGTGCCAGCAGCAACGTACAGACCCGGGGGGAGGAGAAAGAGACCCAGTACTTC. It is translated as CASSNVQTRGEEKETQYF.

This clonotype was recorded a few times. The chain combines TRBV6-1 with TRBJ1-5; D remains ambiguous. CDR1 and CDR2 from the germline V gene are MNHNS and SASEGT. The ends were cut back, 6 bases at V and 5 bases at J, with 14 bases in the middle. The CDR3 is made up of 14 amino acids. The CDR3 is CASSPWGTDQPQHF. CDR3 sequence (DNA): TGTGCCAGCAGCCCCTGGGGTACCGATCAGCCCCAGCATTTT.

Comment on this clonotype: One base away lies a much larger clone, so this may be a sequencing read error. The chain is built from TRBV28 and TRBJ2-7; 8 bases fit TRBD1. The CDR3 extends over 15 amino acids. Losses at the gene ends were 5 bases for V and 4 bases for J; bases not matched to a gene: 10. CDR1 is MDHEN and CDR2 is SYDVKM in the germline V gene. DNA of the CDR3: TGTGCCAGCAGTCTTTCTCCAGGGGGCGGATACGAGCAGTACTTC. This gives the protein CASSLSPGGGYEQYF.

V gene TRBV12-3 or TRBV12-4 combines with J gene TRBJ2-3; 9 nucleotides align to TRBD2. The CDR3 runs to 17 residues. V lost 0 bases and J lost 3; bases outside the gene matches: 7. DNA for the CDR3: TGTGCCAGCAGTTTAGCAAACCCAGCGGGAGGAACAGATACGCAGTATTTT. Translation: CASSLANPAGGTDTQYF.

This clonotype was counted a few times. The chain uses TRBV11-2 and TRBJ2-7; D perhaps matches TRBD1 (6 bases). The germline V gene has CDR1 SGHAT and CDR2 FQNNGV. The CDR3 has 13 amino acids. The ends were cut back, 5 bases at V and 2 bases at J, with 10 bases in the middle. The CDR3 nucleotides read TGTGCCAGCAGCATAGGGACAACCTACGAGCAGTACTTC. This codes for CASSIGTTYEQYF.

The chain's CDR3 is CAISPGGTVYGYTF. The CDR3 DNA reads TGTGCCATCAGTCCCGGGGGGACAGTATATGGCTACACCTTC. The V gene is TRBV10-3, the J gene TRBJ1-2, with TRBD1 matching over 7 bases. Germline V CDR1 and CDR2: ENHRY, SYGVKD. CDR3 size: 14 residues. The V gene end was trimmed by 5 bases and the J gene end by 5 bases; junction bases not matched to a gene: 8.

This sequence joins TRBV30 and TRBJ1-1; D gene unclear. Trimming stripped 4 bases from V and 11 bases from J, with 14 bases between. Germline CDR1 is GTSNPN and CDR2 is SVGIG (reference sequence). The CDR3 runs to 11 residues. The CDR3, as DNA: TGTGCCTGGACGTTTTTGGGTGCGGCTTTCTTT. Translation: CAWTFLGAAFF.

This clonotype was observed a few times. V usage is TRBV5-4 and J usage is TRBJ2-3, with 7 bases matching TRBD1. The J segment lost 2 bases and the V segment lost 4 bases, leaving 7 bases of the junction unmatched. Per germline, CDR1 SGHNT and CDR2 YYREEE (reference sequence). CDR3 length equals 15 residues. The CDR3 reads CASSPRRGPTDTQYF. CDR3 nucleotide sequence: TGTGCCAGCAGCCCGAGAAGGGGGCCCACAGATACGCAGTATTTT.

Ten or more counts support this clonotype. This sequence joins TRBV6-2 or TRBV6-3 and TRBJ2-7; D is possibly TRBD1 (5 bases). There are 15 residues in the CDR3. Germline-derived CDR1 and CDR2 are MNHEY and SVGEGT. V was clipped by 2 bases and J by 6 bases, with 17 bases between them. CDR3 nucleotide sequence: TGTGCCAGCAGTTACACCCTGGGATGGGGCTCCGAGCAGTACTTC. Its protein is CASSYTLGWGSEQYF.

This clonotype was picked up a small number of times. CDR3 DNA: TGTGCCAGCAGCTTAGGCTCCTTCATGAACACTGAAGCTTTCTTT. Encoded protein: CASSLGSFMNTEAFF. The chain employs TRBV7-8 and TRBJ1-1, with no clear D. Between the trimmed V and J ends, which lost 1 base and 0 bases, there was a span of 9 bases. This CDR3 has 15 amino acids. Germline CDR1 is SGHVS and CDR2 is FQNEAQ.

The chain couples TRBV27 to TRBJ1-5; D is perhaps TRBD1 (6 bases). The CDR3 loop spans 16 amino acids. The V end lost 8 bases, the J end lost 3 bases, and 20 bases lay between the germline ends. Germline CDR1 reads MNHEY; CDR2 reads SMNVEV (reference sequence). CDR3 loop: CASLLWGDTTNQPQHF. In nucleotides, the CDR3 is TGTGCCAGCCTGCTCTGGGGGGACACTACCAATCAGCCCCAGCATTTT.

The rearrangement joins TRBV20-1 to TRBJ1-1; D remains ambiguous. This CDR3 contains 14 residues. Germline V lookup: CDR1 DFQATT, CDR2 SNEGSKA (reference sequence). V was shortened by 7 bases and J by 3 bases, with 18 bases between the two germline ends. The CDR3 protein is CSGFRVLGDTEAFF. The DNA for the CDR3 is TGCAGTGGTTTTAGGGTCCTCGGGGACACTGAAGCTTTCTTT.

Only a few counts were recorded for this clonotype. V gene TRBV5-1 combines with J gene TRBJ1-1, with 7 positions matching TRBD1. Trimming removed 5 bases from V and 3 bases from J; junction bases left unmatched: 10. CDR3 size: 15 residues. The germline V gene encodes CDR1 SGHRS and CDR2 YFSETQ. This CDR3 is CASSEGAIDDTEAFF. CDR3 bases: TGCGCCAGCAGTGAGGGGGCGATTGATGACACTGAAGCTTTCTTT.

This clonotype was seen only a few times. The J gene is TRBJ2-7, the V gene TRBV3-1; D tentatively fits TRBD1 or TRBD2 (5 bases each). This CDR3 contains 15 residues. Trimming took 1 base from V and 1 from J, leaving 11 bases between them. Germline CDR1 reads LGHDT; CDR2 reads YNNKEL (reference sequence). CDR3 DNA sequence: TGTGCCAGCAGCCAAGCCCCGGGACGGTCCTACGAGCAGTACTTC. Translating it yields CASSQAPGRSYEQYF.

This clonotype was seen ten or more times. The chain links TRBV7-9 to TRBJ2-1; either TRBD1 or TRBD2 may supply D (6 bases each). The V gene's germline CDR1 is SEHNR and CDR2 FQNEAQ (reference sequence). CDR3 length: 15 residues. Deletions cut 5 bases from V and 6 bases from J, with 17 bases between. This chain's CDR3 is CASSREGGPLNEQFF. The CDR3 DNA is TGTGCCAGCAGCCGCGAGGGGGGCCCTCTCAATGAGCAGTTCTTC.

This rearrangement joins TRBV20-1 to TRBJ2-3, with 9 bases aligning to TRBD2. Trimming removed 1 base from V and 4 bases from J; junction bases left unmatched: 6. The CDR3 contains 15 residues. Germline CDR1 DFQATT, CDR2 SNEGSKA (reference sequence). Here the CDR3 DNA reads TGCAGTGCTAGAGCGGCGGGAGGGATGGCAGATACGCAGTATTTT. This codes for CSARAAGGMADTQYF.

Only a few counts were recorded for this clonotype. The chain carries TRBV28 and TRBJ2-7, with D uncertain. CDR3 length: 14 amino acids. The germline V gene encodes CDR1 MDHEN and CDR2 SYDVKM. Trimming removed 5 bases at V and 0 bases at J, with 11 bases between. The CDR3 spells CASSPGYISYEQYF. The DNA for the CDR3 is TGTGCCAGCAGTCCCGGCTACATCTCCTACGAGCAGTACTTC.

This sequence joins TRBV6-5 and TRBJ1-2; D remains unclear. The CDR3 consists of 16 residues. CDR1 and CDR2 from the germline V gene are MNHEY and SVGAGI. V dropped 2 bases and J dropped 4 bases, with 17 bases sitting between them. CDR3 protein: CASSYPSTGPIYGYTF. CDR3 nucleotides: TGTGCCAGCAGTTACCCCTCAACCGGGCCGATCTATGGCTACACCTTC.

This clonotype turned up a few times. The junction and the germline gene differ at one end; a read error may be behind it. The chain is built from TRBV7-2 and TRBJ2-7, with D tentatively TRBD1 or TRBD2 (6 bases each). The CDR3 has 15 residues. Per the germline V gene, CDR1 is SGHTA and CDR2 is FQGNSA. The CDR3 region is CASSLVRTAGYEQYF. The CDR3 DNA reads as TGTGCCAGCAGTTTAGTACGGACAGCGGGCTACGAGCAGTACTTC.

V gene TRBV20-1 combines with J gene TRBJ2-7; 12 positions agree with TRBD2. The trim removed 2 bases at V and 4 bases at J, leaving 15 bases unmatched. The germline CDR1 and CDR2 sequences are DFQATT and SNEGSKA (reference sequence). This CDR3 contains 18 residues. The CDR3 coding sequence is TGCAGTGCTAGAATCCTGGGACTAGCGGGTCCCTCGAGGTACGAGCAGTACTTC. Protein sequence: CSARILGLAGPSRYEQYF.

Comments on this clonotype: This may come from a read error, since a much larger clone is one base off. The chain couples TRBV27 to TRBJ2-5; D unclear. Germline CDR1 is MNHEY and CDR2 is SMNVEV (reference sequence). V was clipped by 2 bases and J by 0 bases, with 4 bases between them. The CDR3 is 13 amino acids. The DNA for the CDR3 is TGTGCCAGCAGTTTAAATTACCAAGAGACCCAGTACTTC. As protein: CASSLNYQETQYF.

This clonotype was seen at least ten times. The V and J genes are TRBV4-3 and TRBJ1-6; D ambiguous. V lost 0 bases to trimming and J lost 1 base, with 7 bases between them. Germline loops: CDR1 LGHNA, CDR2 YSLEER. The CDR3 runs to 16 residues. CDR3 sequence (DNA): TGCGCCAGCAGCCAAGATTGGGGATCCTATAATTCACCCCTCCACTTT. It encodes CASSQDWGSYNSPLHF.